This TCR beta chain originates from a study of T cell changes during pregnancy in multiple sclerosis. The method was immunoSEQ multiplex PCR; TCRdb's version includes in-frame clones alone and lacks a portion of them. The sample consists of more than 35,000 clones, roughly 89% of them appearing once. Looked up from germline, CDR1 is SGHTA and CDR2 is FQGNSA. V was shortened by 4 bases and J by 5 bases, with 18 bases between the two germline ends. The CDR3 length is 15 residues. This receptor was taken from a female donor with multiple sclerosis, enrolled in a pregnancy study. The sample here was CD4+ T cells from peripheral blood mononuclear cells, taken before pregnancy. The chain is built from TRBV7-2 and TRBJ2-7; tentatively, D is TRBD2 (7 bases). Here the CDR3 DNA reads TGTGCCAGCAGCTCCATGGGGGGGCGGGAAAACGAGCAGTACTTC. Amino acids: CASSSMGGRENEQYF.